This is a list of T cell receptor beta chains from one sample in a study of cytomegalovirus exposure and HLA in healthy donors. Generated by immunoSEQ multiplex PCR, the TCRdb table keeps only in-frame clones and is missing some. The data hold about 130,000 clones, with approximately 61% observed a single time. Sequences were obtained from PBMCs. The receptors derive from a middle-aged woman in good health and CMV-seronegative. Each CDR3 is given with its conserved first and last residue. The D gene is left open where the match is weak. Clone size is given for some rows only: seen once, a few or many times, or a class if the clone is expanded.

V gene,D gene,clone size,J gene,CDR3 protein,CDR3 DNA
TRBV4-1,.,.,TRBJ1-5,CASSQDRPGVQPQHF,TGCGCCAGCAGCCAAGATCGGCCAGGGGTTCAGCCCCAGCATTTT
TRBV1,.,.,TRBJ1-1,CTSSQERSDTEAFF,TGCACCAGCAGCCAAGAGCGGTCGGACACTGAAGCTTTCTTT
TRBV5-1,TRBD2,.,TRBJ2-3,CASSFGGTDTQYF,TGCGCCAGCAGCTTCGGGGGGACAGATACGCAGTATTTT
TRBV5-6,.,.,TRBJ1-2,CASSGTPPYGYTF,TGTGCCAGCAGCGGGACACCTCCATACGGCTACACCTTC
TRBV7-9,TRBD1,.,TRBJ1-1,CASSPRQGENTEAFF,TGTGCCAGCAGCCCACGACAGGGGGAGAACACTGAAGCTTTCTTT
TRBV5-8,.,.,TRBJ1-4,CASSLRGTNEKLFF,TGTGCCAGCAGCTTGAGGGGTACCAATGAAAAACTGTTTTTT
TRBV11-1,.,.,TRBJ1-4,CASSQGSANEKLFF,TGTGCCAGCAGCCAGGGGTCCGCTAATGAAAAACTGTTTTTT
TRBV7-3,TRBD2,once,TRBJ2-3,CASSPSGGRTDTQYF,TGTGCCAGCAGCCCAAGCGGGGGGCGCACAGATACGCAGTATTTT
TRBV11-3,.,.,TRBJ2-2,CASSLDKVDKLNTGELFF,TGTGCCAGCAGCTTAGATAAGGTGGACAAGCTTAACACCGGGGAGCTGTTTTTT
TRBV5-1,.,.,TRBJ1-1,CASSLDSDNTEAFF,TGCGCCAGCAGCTTGGACAGTGACAACACTGAAGCTTTCTTT
TRBV5-6,.,once,TRBJ1-3,CASSLGGGRSGNTIYF,TGTGCCAGCAGCTTGGGCGGGGGGCGAAGCGGAAACACCATATATTTT
TRBV28,.,.,TRBJ1-5,CASREKGGNQPQHF,TGTGCCAGCAGGGAAAAGGGAGGCAATCAGCCCCAGCATTTT
TRBV4-1,.,.,TRBJ2-3,CASSLGHGTDTQYF,TGCGCCAGCAGCTTGGGACACGGCACAGATACGCAGTATTTT
TRBV5-1,.,.,TRBJ2-7,CASHEGGQSSYEQYF,TGCGCCTCCCACGAGGGCGGGCAGAGCTCCTACGAGCAGTACTTC
TRBV2,.,.,TRBJ2-2,CASSVTPRTGELFF,TGTGCCAGCAGTGTAACTCCTCGCACCGGGGAGCTGTTTTTT
TRBV6-4,TRBD1,.,TRBJ1-6,CASSEETGGRSPLHF,TGTGCCAGCAGTGAGGAGACAGGGGGACGATCACCCCTCCACTTT
TRBV9,TRBD1,once,TRBJ2-5,CASSGKQGYQETQYF,TGTGCCAGCAGCGGGAAACAGGGGTACCAAGAGACCCAGTACTTC
TRBV7-9,.,.,TRBJ1-2,CASSLAEGGGYTF,TGTGCCAGCAGCTTAGCGGAAGGCGGTGGCTACACCTTC
TRBV5-5,TRBD2,.,TRBJ2-5,CASSATSRETQYF,TGTGCCAGCAGCGCGACTAGCCGGGAGACCCAGTACTTC
TRBV5-4,TRBD2,.,TRBJ2-5,CASSFTSGGQETQYF,TGTGCCAGCAGCTTCACTAGCGGGGGCCAAGAGACCCAGTACTTC
TRBV5-1,TRBD1,few,TRBJ2-7,CASSLMTGSYEQYF,TGCGCCAGCAGCTTGATGACAGGGTCCTACGAGCAGTACTTC
TRBV6-5,.,.,TRBJ1-2,CASSYSGGNYGYTF,TGTGCCAGCAGTTACTCAGGGGGAAACTATGGCTACACCTTC
TRBV6-5,.,.,TRBJ1-3,CASRPSTGRNTIYF,TGTGCCAGCAGACCCTCGACAGGAAGAAACACCATATATTTT
TRBV11-2,.,.,TRBJ2-2,CASSLSRDTGELFF,TGTGCCAGCAGCCTCTCCCGGGACACCGGGGAGCTGTTTTTT
TRBV28,.,few,TRBJ1-3,CASRELRGGSGIVGNTIYF,TGTGCCAGCAGGGAACTAAGGGGGGGAAGCGGAATAGTCGGAAACACCATATATTTT
TRBV9,.,few,TRBJ1-1,CASSVGPMNTEAFF,TGTGCCAGCAGCGTGGGCCCGATGAACACTGAAGCTTTCTTT
TRBV7-9,TRBD1,once,TRBJ1-1,CASSAGTGIIEAFF,TGTGCCAGCAGCGCCGGGACAGGCATCATCGAAGCTTTCTTT
TRBV18,TRBD1,few,TRBJ1-1,CASSPGTGTEAFF,TGTGCCAGCTCACCCGGGACAGGGACTGAAGCTTTCTTT
TRBV15,.,.,TRBJ1-1,CATSRDASGNTEAFF,TGTGCCACCAGCAGAGATGCGTCAGGGAACACTGAAGCTTTCTTT
TRBV5-1,.,.,TRBJ2-7,CASSLATAGGNEQYF,TGCGCCAGCAGCTTGGCCACGGCAGGAGGGAACGAGCAGTACTTC
TRBV5-8,.,once,TRBJ1-1,CASSLVRTEAFF,TGTGCCAGCAGCTTGGTCCGCACTGAAGCTTTCTTT
TRBV29-1,TRBD1,.,TRBJ1-2,CSTAGTGTGYTF,TGCAGCACTGCCGGGACAGGGACTGGCTACACCTTC
TRBV11-2,.,.,TRBJ1-5,CASSEQGSQPQHF,TGTGCCAGCAGCGAACAGGGAAGTCAGCCCCAGCATTTT
TRBV10-3,TRBD1,few,TRBJ1-6,CAIRSGQGNSPLHF,TGTGCCATCAGGAGCGGACAGGGAAATTCACCCCTCCACTTT
TRBV6-5,TRBD1,few,TRBJ1-2,CASRTPYLGQGGYTF,TGTGCCAGCAGAACACCCTACCTCGGACAGGGCGGCTACACCTTC
TRBV5-1,TRBD1,.,TRBJ1-4,CASSLAGTGRTEKLFF,TGCGCCAGCAGCTTGGCTGGGACAGGGAGGACTGAAAAACTGTTTTTT
TRBV4-1,.,.,TRBJ1-4,CASSQDRGGLNEKLFF,TGCGCCAGCAGCCAAGATAGGGGCGGATTGAATGAAAAACTGTTTTTT
TRBV7-9,TRBD1,.,TRBJ1-2,CASSLSRQGGNYGYTF,TGTGCCAGCAGCCTTTCAAGACAGGGGGGGAACTATGGCTACACCTTC
TRBV30,.,few,TRBJ1-6,CAWRWTGFNSPLHF,TGTGCCTGGAGATGGACGGGATTTAATTCACCCCTCCACTTT
TRBV5-4,TRBD2,.,TRBJ2-1,CASLHSGGAGPYNEQFF,TGTGCCAGCCTCCATAGCGGGGGGGCTGGGCCCTACAATGAGCAGTTCTTC
TRBV6-6,TRBD1,.,TRBJ1-5,CASRTGTGLNNQPQHF,TGTGCCAGCAGGACCGGGACAGGTCTCAACAATCAGCCCCAGCATTTT
TRBV5-6,.,.,TRBJ2-5,CASSLRQGTVTQYF,TGTGCCAGCAGCTTGAGGCAGGGTACGGTGACCCAGTACTTC
TRBV19,.,.,TRBJ2-5,CASSIVSSGGQETQYF,TGTGCCAGTAGTATCGTTTCCAGCGGAGGGCAAGAGACCCAGTACTTC
TRBV5-6,.,few,TRBJ1-2,CASSLRGLHGYTF,TGTGCCAGCAGCTTAAGAGGGCTCCATGGCTACACCTTC
TRBV5-8,.,once,TRBJ2-3,CASTLTTGTDTQYF,TGTGCCAGCACCCTTACCACCGGTACGGATACGCAGTATTTT
TRBV6-1,.,.,TRBJ1-1,CASSEAWRGTEAFF,TGTGCCAGCAGTGAAGCGTGGAGGGGCACTGAAGCTTTCTTT
TRBV15,.,.,TRBJ1-2,CATSGRDALQGYGYTF,TGTGCCACCAGCGGCCGGGACGCGCTACAGGGCTATGGCTACACCTTC
TRBV15,.,few,TRBJ1-2,CATSSLYRADGYTF,TGTGCCACCAGCAGTTTGTACAGGGCGGATGGCTACACCTTC
TRBV7-3,.,once,TRBJ2-2,CASSPRGLYTGELFF,TGTGCCAGCAGCCCAAGGGGACTCTACACCGGGGAGCTGTTTTTT
TRBV5-1,.,.,TRBJ1-1,CASSLRVGRMNTEAFF,TGCGCCAGCAGCTTGCGGGTAGGGAGAATGAACACTGAAGCTTTCTTT
TRBV28,TRBD1,.,TRBJ2-7,CASSSPWTGNEQYF,TGTGCCAGCAGTTCGCCCTGGACAGGGAACGAGCAGTACTTC
TRBV7-9,TRBD1,.,TRBJ1-6,CASSSGQGLPLHF,TGTGCCAGCAGCTCCGGACAGGGCCTCCCCCTCCACTTT
TRBV5-1,.,.,TRBJ2-1,CASSPGGGGSYNEQFF,TGCGCCAGCAGCCCCGGAGGGGGGGGCTCCTACAATGAGCAGTTCTTC
TRBV11-2,TRBD1,once,TRBJ2-3,CASSPPPWDRGNTDTQYF,TGTGCCAGCAGCCCCCCCCCGTGGGACAGGGGAAACACAGATACGCAGTATTTT
TRBV30,TRBD1,few,TRBJ1-1,CAWSRDRAASWAFF,TGTGCCTGGAGTCGTGACAGGGCGGCTTCTTGGGCTTTCTTT
TRBV7-9,TRBD1,.,TRBJ2-5,CASSPRDRFQETQYF,TGTGCCAGCAGCCCTCGGGACAGATTTCAAGAGACCCAGTACTTC
TRBV19,.,.,TRBJ1-5,CASSIGQVLNQPQHF,TGTGCCAGTAGTATAGGACAGGTCCTCAATCAGCCCCAGCATTTT
TRBV9,.,.,TRBJ1-1,CASSVESTNTEAFF,TGTGCCAGCAGCGTAGAGTCCACTAACACTGAAGCTTTCTTT